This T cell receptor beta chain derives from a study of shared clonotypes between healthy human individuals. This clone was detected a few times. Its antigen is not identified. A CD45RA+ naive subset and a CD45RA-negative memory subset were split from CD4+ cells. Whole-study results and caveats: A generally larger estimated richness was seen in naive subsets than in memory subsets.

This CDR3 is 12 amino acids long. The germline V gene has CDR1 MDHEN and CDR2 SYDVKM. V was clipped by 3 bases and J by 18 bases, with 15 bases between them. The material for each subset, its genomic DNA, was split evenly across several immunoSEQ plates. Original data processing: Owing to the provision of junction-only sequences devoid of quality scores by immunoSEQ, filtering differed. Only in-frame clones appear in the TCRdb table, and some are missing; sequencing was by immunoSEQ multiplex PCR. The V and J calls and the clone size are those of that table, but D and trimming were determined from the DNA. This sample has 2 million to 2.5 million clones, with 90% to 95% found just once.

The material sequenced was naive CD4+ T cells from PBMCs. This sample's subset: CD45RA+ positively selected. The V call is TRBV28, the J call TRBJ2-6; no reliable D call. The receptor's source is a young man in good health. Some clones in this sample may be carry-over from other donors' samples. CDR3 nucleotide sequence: TGTGCCAGCAGTTTTGGACCAATTGGAGCGACTTTC. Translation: CASSFGPIGATF.